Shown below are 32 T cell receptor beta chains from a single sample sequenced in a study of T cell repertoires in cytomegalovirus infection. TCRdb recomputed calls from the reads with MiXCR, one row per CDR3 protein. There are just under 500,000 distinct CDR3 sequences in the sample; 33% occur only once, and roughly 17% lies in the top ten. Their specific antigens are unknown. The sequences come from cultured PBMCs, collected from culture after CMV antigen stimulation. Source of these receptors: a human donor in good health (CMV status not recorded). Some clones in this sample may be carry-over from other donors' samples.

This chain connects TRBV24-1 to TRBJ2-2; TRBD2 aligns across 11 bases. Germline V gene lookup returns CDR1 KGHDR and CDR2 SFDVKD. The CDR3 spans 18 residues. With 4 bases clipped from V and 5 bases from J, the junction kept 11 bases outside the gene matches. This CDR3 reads CATSDPATSGGITGELFF. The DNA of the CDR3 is TGTGCCACCAGTGACCCTGCCACTAGCGGGGGAATTACCGGGGAGCTGTTTTTT.

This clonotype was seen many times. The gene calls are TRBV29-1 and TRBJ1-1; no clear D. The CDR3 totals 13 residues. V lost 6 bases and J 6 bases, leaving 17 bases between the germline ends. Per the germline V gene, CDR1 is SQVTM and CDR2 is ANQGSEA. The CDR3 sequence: CSVKNRKDAEAFF. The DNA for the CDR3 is TGCAGCGTAAAAAATAGGAAGGACGCTGAAGCTTTCTTT.

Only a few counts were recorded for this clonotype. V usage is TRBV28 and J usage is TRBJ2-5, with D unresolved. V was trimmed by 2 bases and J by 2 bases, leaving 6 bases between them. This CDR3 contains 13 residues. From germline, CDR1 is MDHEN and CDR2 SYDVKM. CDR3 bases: TGTGCCAGCAGTTTAGAGTGGCAAGAGACCCAGTACTTC. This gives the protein CASSLEWQETQYF. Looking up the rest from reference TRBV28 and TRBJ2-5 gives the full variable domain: DVKVTQSSRYLVKRTGEKVFLECVQDMDHENMFWYRQDPGLGLRLIYFSYDVKMKEKGDIPEGYSVSREKKERFSLILESASTNQTSMYLCASSLEWQETQYFGPGTRLLVL.

The CDR3 spells CASSLTSGRSTGELFF. As DNA, the CDR3 is TGTGCCAGCAGCTTAACTAGCGGGAGATCCACCGGGGAGCTGTTTTTT. The J gene is TRBJ2-2, the V gene TRBV7-8, with 11 bases matching TRBD2. This CDR3 has 16 amino acids. The V segment lost 2 bases and the J segment 4 bases; nucleotides outside the gene matches: 3. Looked up from germline, CDR1 is SGHVS and CDR2 is FQNEAQ.

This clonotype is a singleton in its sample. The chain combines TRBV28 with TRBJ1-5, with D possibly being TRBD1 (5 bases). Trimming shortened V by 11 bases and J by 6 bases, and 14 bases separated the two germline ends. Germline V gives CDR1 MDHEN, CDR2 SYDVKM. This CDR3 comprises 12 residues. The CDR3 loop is CAATAGPQPQHF. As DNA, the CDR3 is TGTGCCGCTACGGCAGGGCCTCAGCCCCAGCATTTT.

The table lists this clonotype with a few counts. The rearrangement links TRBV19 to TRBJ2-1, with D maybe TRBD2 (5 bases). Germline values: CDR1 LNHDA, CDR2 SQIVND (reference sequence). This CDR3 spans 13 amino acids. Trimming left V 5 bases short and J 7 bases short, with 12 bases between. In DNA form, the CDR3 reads TGTGCCAGTAGTGTAGGACTTTCGAATGAGCAGTTCTTC. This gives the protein CASSVGLSNEQFF.

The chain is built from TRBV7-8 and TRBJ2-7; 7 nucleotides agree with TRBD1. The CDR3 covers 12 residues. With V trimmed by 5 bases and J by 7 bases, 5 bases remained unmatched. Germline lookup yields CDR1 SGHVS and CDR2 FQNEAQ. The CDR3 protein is CASSPTGKEQYF. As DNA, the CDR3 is TGTGCCAGCAGCCCGACAGGGAAAGAGCAGTACTTC.

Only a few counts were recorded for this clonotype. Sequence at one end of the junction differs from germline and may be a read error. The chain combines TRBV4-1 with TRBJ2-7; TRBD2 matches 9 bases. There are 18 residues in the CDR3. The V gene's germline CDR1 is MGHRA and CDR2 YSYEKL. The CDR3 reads CASSQFLEQGSGSYEQYF. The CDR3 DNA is TGTGCCAGCAGCCAATTTTTGGAGCAGGGTAGCGGGAGCTACGAGCAGTACTTC.

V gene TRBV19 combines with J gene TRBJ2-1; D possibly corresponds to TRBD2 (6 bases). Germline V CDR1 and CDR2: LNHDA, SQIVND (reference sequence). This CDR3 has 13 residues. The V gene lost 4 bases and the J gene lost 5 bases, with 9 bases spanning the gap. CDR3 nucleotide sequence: TGTGCCAGTAGTACGGGACTCAACAATGAGCAGTTCTTC. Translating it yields CASSTGLNNEQFF.

As DNA, the CDR3 is TGTGCCAGCAGCTCTCAGCGGGAGGGATACGAGCAGTACTTC. Protein: CASSSQREGYEQYF. V and J are TRBV7-2 and TRBJ2-7; 10 positions agree with TRBD2. CDR3 length equals 14 residues. The ends lost 4 bases at V and 4 bases at J; junction bases unmatched: 4. Looked up from germline, CDR1 is SGHTA and CDR2 is FQGNSA. Full variable domain (rest looked up from reference TRBV7-2 and TRBJ2-7): GAGVSQSPSNKVTEKGKDVELRCDPISGHTALYWYRQSLGQGLEFLIYFQGNSAPDKSGLPSDRFSAERTGGSVSTLTIQRTQQEDSAVYLCASSSQREGYEQYFGPGTRLTVT.

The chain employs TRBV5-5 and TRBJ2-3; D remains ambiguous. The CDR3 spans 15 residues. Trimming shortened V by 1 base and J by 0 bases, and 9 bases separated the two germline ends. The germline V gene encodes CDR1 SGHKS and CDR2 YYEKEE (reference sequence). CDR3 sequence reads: CASSLQRVSTDTQYF. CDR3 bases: TGTGCCAGCAGCTTGCAGCGCGTTAGCACAGATACGCAGTATTTT.

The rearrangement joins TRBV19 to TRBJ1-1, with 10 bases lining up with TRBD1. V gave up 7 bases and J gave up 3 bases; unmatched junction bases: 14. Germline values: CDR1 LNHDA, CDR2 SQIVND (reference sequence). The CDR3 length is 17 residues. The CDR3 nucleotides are TGTGCCAGTACCCCAGCGGACAGGGGGACTTGGGACACTGAAGCTTTCTTT. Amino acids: CASTPADRGTWDTEAFF.

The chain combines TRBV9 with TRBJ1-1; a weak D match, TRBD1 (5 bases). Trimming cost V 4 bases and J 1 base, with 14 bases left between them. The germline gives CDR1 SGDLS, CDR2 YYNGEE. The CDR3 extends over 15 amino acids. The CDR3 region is CASSIAGGRNTEAFF. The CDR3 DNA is TGTGCCAGCAGCATAGCCGGGGGTCGGAACACTGAAGCTTTCTTT. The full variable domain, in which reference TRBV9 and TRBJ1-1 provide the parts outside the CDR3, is DSGVTQTPKHLITATGQRVTLRCSPRSGDLSVYWYQQSLDQGLQFLIQYYNGEERAKGNILERFSAQQFPDLHSELNLSSLELGDSALYFCASSIAGGRNTEAFFGQGTRLTVV.

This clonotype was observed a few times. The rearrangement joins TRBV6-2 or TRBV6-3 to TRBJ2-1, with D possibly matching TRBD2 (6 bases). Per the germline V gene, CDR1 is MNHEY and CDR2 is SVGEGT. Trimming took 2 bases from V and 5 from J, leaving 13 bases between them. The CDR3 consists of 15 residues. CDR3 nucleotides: TGTGCCAGCAGTTACGATACTAGCCGGGACAATGAGCAGTTCTTC. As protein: CASSYDTSRDNEQFF.

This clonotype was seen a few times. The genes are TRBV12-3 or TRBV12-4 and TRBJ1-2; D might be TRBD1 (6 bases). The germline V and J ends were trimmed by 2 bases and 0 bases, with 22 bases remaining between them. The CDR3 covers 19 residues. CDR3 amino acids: CASSLNPRGRGTANYGYTF. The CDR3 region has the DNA TGTGCCAGCAGTTTAAACCCCCGCGGCAGGGGAACCGCTAACTATGGCTACACCTTC.

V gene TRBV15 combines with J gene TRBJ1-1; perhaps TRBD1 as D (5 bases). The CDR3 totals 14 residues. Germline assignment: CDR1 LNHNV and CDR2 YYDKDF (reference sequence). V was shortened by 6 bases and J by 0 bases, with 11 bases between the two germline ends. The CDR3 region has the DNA TGTGCCACCAGTCGAGGGACCTTGAACACTGAAGCTTTCTTT. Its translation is CATSRGTLNTEAFF.

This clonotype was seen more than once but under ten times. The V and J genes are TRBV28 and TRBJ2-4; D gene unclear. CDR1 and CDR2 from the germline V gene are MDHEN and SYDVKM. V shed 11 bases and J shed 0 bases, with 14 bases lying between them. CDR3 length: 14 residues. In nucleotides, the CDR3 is TGTGCCGTTGCGCCACCCTTAGCCAAAAACATTCAGTACTTC. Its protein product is CAVAPPLAKNIQYF.

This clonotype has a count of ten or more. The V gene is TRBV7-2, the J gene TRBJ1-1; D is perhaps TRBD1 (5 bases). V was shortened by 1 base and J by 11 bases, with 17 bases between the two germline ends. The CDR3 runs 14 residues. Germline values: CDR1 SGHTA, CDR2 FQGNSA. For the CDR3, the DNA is TGTGCCAGCAGCTTAGAGGCAGGCCAACGGGGGGCTTTCTTT. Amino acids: CASSLEAGQRGAFF. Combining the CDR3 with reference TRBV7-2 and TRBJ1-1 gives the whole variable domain GAGVSQSPSNKVTEKGKDVELRCDPISGHTALYWYRQSLGQGLEFLIYFQGNSAPDKSGLPSDRFSAERTGGSVSTLTIQRTQQEDSAVYLCASSLEAGQRGAFFGQGTRLTVV.

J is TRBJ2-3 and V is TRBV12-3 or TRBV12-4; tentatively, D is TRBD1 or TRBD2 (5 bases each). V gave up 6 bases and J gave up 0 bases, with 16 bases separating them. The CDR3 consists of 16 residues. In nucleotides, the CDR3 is TGTGCCAGCAGATCTTCCGGGACGGCGAGCACAGATACGCAGTATTTT. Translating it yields CASRSSGTASTDTQYF.

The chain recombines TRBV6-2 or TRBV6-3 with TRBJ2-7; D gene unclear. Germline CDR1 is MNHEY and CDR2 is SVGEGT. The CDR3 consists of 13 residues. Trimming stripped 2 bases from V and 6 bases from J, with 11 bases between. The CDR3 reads CASSYVRATEQYF. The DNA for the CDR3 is TGTGCCAGCAGTTACGTACGAGCGACCGAGCAGTACTTC.

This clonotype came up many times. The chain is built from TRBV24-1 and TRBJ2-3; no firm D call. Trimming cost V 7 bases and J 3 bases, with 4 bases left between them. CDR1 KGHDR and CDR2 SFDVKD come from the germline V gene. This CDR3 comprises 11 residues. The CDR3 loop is CATSFTDTQYF. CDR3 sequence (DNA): TGTGCCACCAGCTTTACAGATACGCAGTATTTT.

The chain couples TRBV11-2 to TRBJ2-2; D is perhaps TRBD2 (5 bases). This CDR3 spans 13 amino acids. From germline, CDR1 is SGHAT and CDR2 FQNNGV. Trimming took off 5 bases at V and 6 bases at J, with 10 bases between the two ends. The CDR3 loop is CASSQSGAGELFF. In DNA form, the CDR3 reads TGTGCCAGCAGCCAATCCGGGGCCGGGGAGCTGTTTTTT.

The CDR3 sequence: CASSLRGVFNEKLFF. In DNA, the CDR3 is TGTGCCAGCAGTTTACGGGGGGTATTTAATGAAAAACTGTTTTTT. The chain couples TRBV28 to TRBJ1-4, with TRBD1 as a possible D gene (5 bases). Germline CDR1 and CDR2: MDHEN and SYDVKM. Trimming stripped 2 bases from V and 4 bases from J, with 11 bases between. CDR3 length: 15 residues.

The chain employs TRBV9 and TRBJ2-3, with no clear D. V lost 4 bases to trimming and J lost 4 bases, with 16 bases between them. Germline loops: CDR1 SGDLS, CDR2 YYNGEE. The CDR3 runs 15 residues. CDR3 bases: TGTGCCAGCAGCCGTACTCGCTCAAGTGCAGATACGCAGTATTTT. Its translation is CASSRTRSSADTQYF.

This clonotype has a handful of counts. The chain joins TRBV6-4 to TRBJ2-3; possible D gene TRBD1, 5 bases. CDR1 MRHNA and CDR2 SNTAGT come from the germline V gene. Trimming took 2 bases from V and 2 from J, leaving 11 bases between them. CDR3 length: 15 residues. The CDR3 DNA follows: TGTGCCAGCAGTGACGGTTCCAGGGCCACAGATACGCAGTATTTT. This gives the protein CASSDGSRATDTQYF.

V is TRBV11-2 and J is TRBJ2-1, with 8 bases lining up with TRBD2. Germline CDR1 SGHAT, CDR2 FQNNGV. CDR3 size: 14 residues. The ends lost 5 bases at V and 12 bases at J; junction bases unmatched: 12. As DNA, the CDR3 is TGTGCCAGCAGCAAAGCGGGAGTGGGGGGTGGGCAGTTCTTC. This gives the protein CASSKAGVGGGQFF.

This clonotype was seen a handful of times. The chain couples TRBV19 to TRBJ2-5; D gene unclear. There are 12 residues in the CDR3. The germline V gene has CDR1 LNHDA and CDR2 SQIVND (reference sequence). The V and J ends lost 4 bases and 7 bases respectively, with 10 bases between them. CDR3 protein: CASSNGPGTQYF. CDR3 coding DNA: TGTGCCAGTAGTAACGGACCAGGGACCCAGTACTTC.

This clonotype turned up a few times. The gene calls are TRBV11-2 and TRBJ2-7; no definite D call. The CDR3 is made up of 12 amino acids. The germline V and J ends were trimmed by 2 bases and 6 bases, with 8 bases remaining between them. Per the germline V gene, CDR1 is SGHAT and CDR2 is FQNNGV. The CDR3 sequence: CASSLSAREQYV. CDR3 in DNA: TGTGCCAGCAGCTTATCGGCGCGCGAGCAGTACGTC.

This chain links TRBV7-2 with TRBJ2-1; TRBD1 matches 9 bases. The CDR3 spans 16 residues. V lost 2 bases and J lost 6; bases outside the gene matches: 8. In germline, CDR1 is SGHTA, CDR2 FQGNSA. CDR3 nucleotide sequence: TGTGCCAGCAGCTTAATCGGGACAGGGTTAGGCAATGAGCAGTTCTTC. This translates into CASSLIGTGLGNEQFF.

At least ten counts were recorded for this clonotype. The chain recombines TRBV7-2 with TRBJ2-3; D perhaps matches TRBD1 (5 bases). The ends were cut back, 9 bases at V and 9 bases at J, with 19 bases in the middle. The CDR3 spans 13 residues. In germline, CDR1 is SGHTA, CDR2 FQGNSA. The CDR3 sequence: CASNLGGAGTQYF. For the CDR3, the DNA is TGTGCCAGTAACCTCGGCGGCGCAGGGACGCAGTATTTT.

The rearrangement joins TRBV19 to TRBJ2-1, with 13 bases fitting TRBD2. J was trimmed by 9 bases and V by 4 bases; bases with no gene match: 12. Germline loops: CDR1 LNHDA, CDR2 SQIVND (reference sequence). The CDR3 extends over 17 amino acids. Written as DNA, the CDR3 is TGTGCCAGTAGTAGGGCCGAGTTGAGACTAGCGGGAGGTGAGCAGTTCTTC. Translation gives CASSRAELRLAGGEQFF.

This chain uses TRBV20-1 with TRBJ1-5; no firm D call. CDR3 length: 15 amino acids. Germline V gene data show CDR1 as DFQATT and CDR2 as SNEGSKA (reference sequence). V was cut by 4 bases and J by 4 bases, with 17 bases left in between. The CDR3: CSAKGGGLWNQPQHF. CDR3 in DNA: TGCAGTGCTAAGGGAGGAGGCTTGTGGAATCAGCCCCAGCATTTT.